Each of the 2 T cell receptor beta chains below was sequenced from the same sample in a study of shared clonotypes between healthy human individuals (TCRdb year 2020). Library prep was done by the immunoSEQ multiplex PCR assay. TCRdb mirrors the immuneACCESS table, restricted to in-frame sequences. Some clones are absent from its copies; in checked studies, under half trace to an unresolved V gene, and the reason for the others is unknown. The sample profile shows 2 million to 3 million clones; 90% to 95% of them were found once. The leading ten clones occupy around 0.4% of the sample. The sequenced sample was naive CD4+ T cells from PBMCs. The cell subset or site label, as the study defines it: CD45RA+ positively selected. The source of these receptors is a man aged 18 to 30 in good health. Some clones in this sample may be carry-over from other donors' samples.

J is TRBJ2-4 and V is TRBV5-8, with D tentatively TRBD2 (6 bases). V was cut by 4 bases and J by 6 bases, with 20 bases left in between. Germline CDR1 reads SGHTS; CDR2 reads YDEGEE. CDR3 length: 16 amino acids. DNA for the CDR3: TGTGCCAGCAGCCCGACGGAGGGTCTCGGGCGAAACATTCAGTACTTC. Translated: CASSPTEGLGRNIQYF.

The CDR3: CASSTYRDASAGANVLTF. In DNA, the CDR3 is TGTGCCAGTAGTACCTACAGGGACGCCTCAGCCGGGGCCAACGTCCTGACTTTC. J is TRBJ2-6 and V is TRBV19, with D tentatively TRBD1 (6 bases). V lost 4 bases and J lost 4, with 20 bases in between. The CDR3 sequence is 18 residues long. Germline values: CDR1 LNHDA, CDR2 SQIVND (reference sequence).